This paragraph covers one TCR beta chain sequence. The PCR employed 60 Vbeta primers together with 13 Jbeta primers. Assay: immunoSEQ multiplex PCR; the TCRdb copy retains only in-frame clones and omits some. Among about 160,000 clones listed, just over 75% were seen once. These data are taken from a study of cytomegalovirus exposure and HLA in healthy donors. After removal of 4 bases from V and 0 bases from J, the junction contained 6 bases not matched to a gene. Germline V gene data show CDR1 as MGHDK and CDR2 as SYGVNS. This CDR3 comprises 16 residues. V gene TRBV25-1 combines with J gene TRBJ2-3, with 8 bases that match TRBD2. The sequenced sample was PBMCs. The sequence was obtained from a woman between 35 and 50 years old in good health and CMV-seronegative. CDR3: CASSVLAVTSTDTQYF. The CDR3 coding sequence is TGTGCCAGCAGTGTACTAGCGGTTACTAGCACAGATACGCAGTATTTT.